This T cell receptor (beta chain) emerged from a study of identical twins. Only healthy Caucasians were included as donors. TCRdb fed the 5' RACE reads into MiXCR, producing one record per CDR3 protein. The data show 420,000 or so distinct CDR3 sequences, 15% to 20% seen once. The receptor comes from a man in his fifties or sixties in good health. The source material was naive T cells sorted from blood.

CDR3 region: CASSQGGFTEAFF. The CDR3 DNA is TGTGCCAGCAGCCAAGGGGGATTCACTGAAGCTTTCTTT. This rearrangement joins TRBV12-3 or TRBV12-4 to TRBJ1-1; D may be TRBD1 (6 bases). This CDR3 is built from 13 residues. V dropped 6 bases and J dropped 4 bases, with 12 bases sitting between them.